This entry features one T cell receptor beta chain sequence. The antigen is undetermined. By way of CD45RO/CCR7/CD25/CD127/CD95/CD27, the CD4+ regulatory, stem cell-like memory, central memory and naive cells were sorted. This sample is part of a study of beta chain features in type 1 diabetes. Study-level information: No age, gender or cell yield differences were seen between patients and healthy donors.

The entirety of the isolated RNA underwent reverse transcription, so expressed TCRB transcripts were sequenced. The average for stem cell-like memory T cell samples was around 980,000 reads. Data came from immunoSEQ multiplex PCR; TCRdb stores just in-frame clones and leaves some out. The sample yields approximately 15,000 clones, 60% to 80% seen once. Broader study findings: Among all four CD4+ subsets, Type 1 diabetes patients had TCRB CDR3s that were moderately but significantly shorter. Patients' naive, central memory and regulatory TCRB repertoires appeared more alike than those of healthy donors.

This TCR was sampled from a young woman with type 1 diabetes. Sample: stem cell memory CD4+ T cells from blood.

As DNA, the CDR3 is TGTGCCAGCAGTTTATTACGGACAGGGACCACTGAAGCTTTCTTT. This sequence encodes CASSLLRTGTTEAFF. The chain has TRBV27 and TRBJ1-1, with TRBD1 matching over 8 bases. Per the germline V gene, CDR1 is MNHEY and CDR2 is SMNVEV (reference sequence). V dropped 1 base and J dropped 4; count of bases not matched to a gene: 5. This CDR3 has 15 residues.